This T cell receptor (beta chain) originates from a study of T cell responses to AZD1222 COVID-19 vaccine. The table came from immunoSEQ multiplex PCR; TCRdb's copy has only in-frame clones and leaves some out. Of roughly 93,000 clones in the sample, 89% were seen once. This CDR3 is 12 amino acids long. V lost 0 bases and J 6 bases, leaving 3 bases between the germline ends. Per germline, CDR1 LNHDA and CDR2 SQIVND (reference sequence). This chain links TRBV19 with TRBJ1-5; D call uncertain. This receptor was obtained from an adult who received the AZD1222 COVID-19 vaccine. The sequencing used peripheral blood, collected 28 days after the second AZD1222 dose. The CDR3 DNA reads TGTGCCAGTAGTATAGATCTTCAGCCCCAGCATTTT. Translating gives CASSIDLQPQHF. Full variable domain (missing parts from reference TRBV19 and TRBJ1-5): DGGITQSPKYLFRKEGQNVTLSCEQNLNHDAMYWYRQDPGQGLRLIYYSQIVNDFQKGDIAEGYSVSREKKESFPLTVTSAQKNPTAFYLCASSIDLQPQHFGDGTRLSIL.